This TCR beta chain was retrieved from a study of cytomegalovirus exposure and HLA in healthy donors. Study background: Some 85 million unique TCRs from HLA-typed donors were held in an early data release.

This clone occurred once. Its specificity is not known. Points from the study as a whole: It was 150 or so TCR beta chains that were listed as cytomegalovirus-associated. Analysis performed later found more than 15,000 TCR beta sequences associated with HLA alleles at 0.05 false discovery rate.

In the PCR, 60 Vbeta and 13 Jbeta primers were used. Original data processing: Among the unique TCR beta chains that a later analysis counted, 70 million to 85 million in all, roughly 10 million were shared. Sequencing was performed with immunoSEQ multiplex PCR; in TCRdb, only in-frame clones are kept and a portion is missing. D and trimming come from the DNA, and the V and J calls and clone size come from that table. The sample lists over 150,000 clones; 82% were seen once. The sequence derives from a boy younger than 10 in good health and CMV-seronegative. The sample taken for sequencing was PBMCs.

CDR3 loop: CASSPPGGQPQHF. Written as DNA, the CDR3 is TGTGCCAGCAGTCCCCCGGGGGGTCAGCCCCAGCATTTT. The V gene is TRBV6-5, the J gene TRBJ1-5, with D tentatively TRBD1 (5 bases). This CDR3 is built from 13 residues. V gave up 5 bases and J gave up 6 bases, with 11 bases separating them. Germline CDR1 is MNHEY and CDR2 is SVGAGI.